The 12 T cell receptor beta chains below were found in one sample sequenced in a study of shared T cell receptors in the human thymus. Clones were sequenced by immunoSEQ multiplex PCR, and TCRdb holds only the in-frame ones, with some missing. Of about 380,000 clones in the sample, approximately 95% were seen once. Sequencing was performed on thymocytes. The receptors here all came from a human donor.

Only a few counts were recorded for this clone. V gene TRBV5-1 combines with J gene TRBJ2-1; TRBD2 matches 11 bases. The CDR3 contains 14 residues. J lost 6 bases, V lost 4 bases, and 3 bases had no gene match. Per the germline V gene, CDR1 is SGHRS and CDR2 is YFSETQ. CDR3 DNA: TGCGCCAGCAGCCCGGGACTAGCGGCCAATGAGCAGTTCTTC. Amino acid sequence: CASSPGLAANEQFF. Using reference TRBV5-1 and TRBJ2-1 for the parts outside the CDR3, the full variable domain is KAGVTQTPRYLIKTRGQQVTLSCSPISGHRSVSWYQQTPGQGLQFLFEYFSETQRNKGNFPGRFSGRQFSNSRSEMNVSTLELGDSALYLCASSPGLAANEQFFGPGTRLTVL.

The chain employs TRBV10-3 and TRBJ1-6; the D is unclear. The CDR3 totals 15 residues. V lost 2 bases to trimming and J lost 7 bases, with 12 bases between them. The germline CDR1 and CDR2 sequences are ENHRY and SYGVKD. Written as DNA, the CDR3 is TGTGCCATCAGTGAGGGCCCAGTAGAGAATTCACCCCTCCACTTT. Protein sequence: CAISEGPVENSPLHF.

This chain uses TRBV28 with TRBJ1-5; D perhaps matches TRBD1 (5 bases). The CDR3 contains 14 residues. V lost 4 bases to trimming and J lost 4 bases, with 11 bases between them. Germline CDR1 reads MDHEN; CDR2 reads SYDVKM. The CDR3 DNA reads TGTGCCAGCAGTTCGGGGGGGAAGAATCAGCCCCAGCATTTT. It yields the protein CASSSGGKNQPQHF.

The chain couples TRBV25-1 to TRBJ2-7; 7 bases agree with TRBD1. The CDR3 is 15 residues long. The germline V gene encodes CDR1 MGHDK and CDR2 SYGVNS. Trimming cost V 3 bases and J 3 bases; bases outside gene matches: 8. CDR3 residues: CASSDLGGKDYEQYF. CDR3 DNA sequence: TGTGCCAGCAGTGATTTAGGGGGCAAGGACTACGAGCAGTACTTC.

The chain employs TRBV10-2 and TRBJ2-7; perhaps D is TRBD1 or TRBD2 (5 bases each). V lost 3 bases and J 4 bases, leaving 7 bases between the germline ends. The CDR3 covers 12 residues. The germline V gene encodes CDR1 WSHSY and CDR2 SAAADI. In DNA, the CDR3 is TGCGCCAGCAGTGATGGGGGATACGAGCAGTACTTC. Encoded protein: CASSDGGYEQYF.

V usage is TRBV10-3 and J usage is TRBJ2-5, with 7 nucleotides matching TRBD1. The CDR3 runs to 13 residues. V was pared by 4 bases and J by 2 bases, with 1 base of the junction left unmatched. Germline V gene data show CDR1 as ENHRY and CDR2 as SYGVKD. CDR3 DNA: TGTGCCATCAGTGGGGGACAGCAAGAGACCCAGTACTTC. This sequence encodes CAISGGQQETQYF.

This CDR3 reads CASSLALGQGLPGNTIYF. In nucleotides, the CDR3 is TGTGCCAGCAGCTTAGCCCTGGGACAGGGATTACCTGGAAACACCATATATTTT. The rearrangement uses TRBV7-8 and TRBJ1-3; 9 bases fit TRBD1. The length of the CDR3 is 18 residues. Looked up from germline, CDR1 is SGHVS and CDR2 is FQNEAQ. Losses at the gene ends were 0 bases for V and 2 bases for J; bases not matched to a gene: 8. Full variable domain (remainder filled in from reference TRBV7-8 and TRBJ1-3): GAGVSQSPRYKVAKRGQDVALRCDPISGHVSLFWYQQALGQGPEFLTYFQNEAQLDKSGLPSDRFFAERPEGSVSTLKIQRTQQEDSAVYLCASSLALGQGLPGNTIYFGEGSWLTVV.

V and J are TRBV10-3 and TRBJ2-7; a weak D match, TRBD1 (6 bases). Trimming removed 5 bases at V and 0 bases at J, with 11 bases between. The length of the CDR3 is 14 residues. Germline-derived CDR1 and CDR2 are ENHRY and SYGVKD. CDR3 protein: CAISYRANSYEQYF. Written as DNA, the CDR3 is TGTGCCATCAGTTACAGGGCCAACTCCTACGAGCAGTACTTC.

This chain joins TRBV10-1 and TRBJ1-1; TRBD1 aligns across 9 bases. Germline CDR1 is WNHNN and CDR2 is SYGVQD (reference sequence). CDR3 size: 13 residues. V shed 6 bases and J 4 bases; nucleotides not matched to a gene: 3. The CDR3 sequence: CASRPTGGTEAFF. In DNA, the CDR3 is TGCGCCAGCAGACCGACAGGGGGCACTGAAGCTTTCTTT.

The chain uses TRBV6-5 and TRBJ2-5; a possible D gene is TRBD2 (6 bases). This CDR3 spans 13 amino acids. The V end was cut by 7 bases, the J end by 5 bases, with 14 bases between. Germline assignment: CDR1 MNHEY and CDR2 SVGAGI. The DNA of the CDR3 is TGTGCCAGCAAAATGAGGGCGGGGGAGACCCAGTACTTC. Translation: CASKMRAGETQYF.

This chain connects TRBV5-4 to TRBJ1-4; a possible D gene is TRBD1 (6 bases). Germline CDR1 and CDR2: SGHNT and YYREEE (reference sequence). The V end was cut by 4 bases, the J end by 4 bases, with 11 bases between. The CDR3 extends over 14 amino acids. The CDR3 is CASSLTGFNEKLFF. Written as DNA, the CDR3 is TGTGCCAGCAGCCTGACAGGATTTAATGAAAAACTGTTTTTT.

This chain links TRBV7-2 with TRBJ2-7, with D perhaps assigned TRBD1 or TRBD2 (5 bases each). This CDR3 is built from 19 residues. CDR1 and CDR2 (germline): SGHTA, FQGNSA. V gave up 5 bases and J gave up 3 bases, with 29 bases separating them. The CDR3 DNA sequence: TGTGCCAGCAGCCTGAGAATGGGTACCGGGGCCGAGGGGAGCTACGAGCAGTACTTC. Its translation is CASSLRMGTGAEGSYEQYF.